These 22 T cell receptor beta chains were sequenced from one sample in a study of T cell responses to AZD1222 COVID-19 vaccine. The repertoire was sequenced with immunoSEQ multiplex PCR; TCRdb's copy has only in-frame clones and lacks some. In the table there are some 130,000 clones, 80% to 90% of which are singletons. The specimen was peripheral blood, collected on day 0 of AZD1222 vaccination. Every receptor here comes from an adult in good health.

CDR3 DNA: TGTGCCGGAAAAGGGGTAGGGGTCTCTGGAAACACCATATATTTT. Its translation: CAGKGVGVSGNTIYF. The rearrangement links TRBV6-5 to TRBJ1-3; a weak D match, TRBD1 (5 bases). The CDR3 runs 15 residues. V was cut by 11 bases and J by 0 bases, with 17 bases left in between. Germline V gene sequence: CDR1 MNHEY, CDR2 SVGAGI.

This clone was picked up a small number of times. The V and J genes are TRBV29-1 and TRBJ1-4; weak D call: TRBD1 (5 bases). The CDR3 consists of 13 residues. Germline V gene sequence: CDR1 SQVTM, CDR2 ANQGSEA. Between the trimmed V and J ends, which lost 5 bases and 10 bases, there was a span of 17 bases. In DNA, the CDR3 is TGCAGCGTTAGCGAGGACCGTGGGGCAAAACTGTTTTTT. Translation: CSVSEDRGAKLFF. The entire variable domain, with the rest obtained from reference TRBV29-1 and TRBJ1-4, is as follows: SAVISQKPSRDICQRGTSLTIQCQVDSQVTMMFWYRQQPGQSLTLIATANQGSEATYESGFVIDKFPISRPNLTFSTLTVSNMSPEDSSIYLCSVSEDRGAKLFFGSGTQLSVL.

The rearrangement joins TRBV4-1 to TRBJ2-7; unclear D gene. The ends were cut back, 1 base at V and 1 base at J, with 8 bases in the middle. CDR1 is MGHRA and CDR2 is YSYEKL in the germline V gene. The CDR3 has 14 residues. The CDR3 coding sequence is TGCGCCAGCAGCCAAGTTGGGGATTCCTACGAGCAGTACTTC. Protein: CASSQVGDSYEQYF.

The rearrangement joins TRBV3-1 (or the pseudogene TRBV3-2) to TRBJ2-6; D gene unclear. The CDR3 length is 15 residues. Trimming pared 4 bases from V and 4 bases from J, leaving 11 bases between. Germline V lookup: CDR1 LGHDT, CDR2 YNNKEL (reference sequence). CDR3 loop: CASSLLGGGANVLTF. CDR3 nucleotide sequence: TGTGCCAGCAGCCTCCTGGGTGGAGGGGCCAACGTCCTGACTTTC.

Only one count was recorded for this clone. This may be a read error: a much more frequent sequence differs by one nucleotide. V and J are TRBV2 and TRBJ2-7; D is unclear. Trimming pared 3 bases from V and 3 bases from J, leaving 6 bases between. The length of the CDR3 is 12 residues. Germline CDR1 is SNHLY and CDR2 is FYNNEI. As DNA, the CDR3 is TGTGCCAGCAGTGACAGGTTCTACGAGCAGTACTTC. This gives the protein CASSDRFYEQYF.

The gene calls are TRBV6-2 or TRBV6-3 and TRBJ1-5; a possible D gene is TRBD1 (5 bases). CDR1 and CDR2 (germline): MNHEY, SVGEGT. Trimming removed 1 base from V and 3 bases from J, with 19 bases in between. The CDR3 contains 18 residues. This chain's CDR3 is CASSYFFATGHPNQPQHF. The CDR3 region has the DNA TGTGCCAGCAGTTACTTTTTTGCCACCGGACATCCCAATCAGCCCCAGCATTTT.

As DNA, the CDR3 is TGTGCCAGCAGCCCCAGAGAGCGGAGACGCACAGATACGCAGTATTTT. The encoded protein is CASSPRERRRTDTQYF. The V and J genes are TRBV7-3 and TRBJ2-3; D is perhaps TRBD2 (5 bases). The CDR3 covers 16 residues. Germline lookup yields CDR1 SGHTA and CDR2 FQGTGA. V dropped 5 bases and J dropped 1 base, with 16 bases sitting between them.

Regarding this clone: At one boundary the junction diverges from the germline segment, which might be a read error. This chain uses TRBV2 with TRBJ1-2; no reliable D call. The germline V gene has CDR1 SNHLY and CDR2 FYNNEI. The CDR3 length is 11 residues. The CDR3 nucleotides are TGTGCCAGCAGTGAATGGGCCGGCTCAGGCTTC. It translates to CASSEWAGSGF.

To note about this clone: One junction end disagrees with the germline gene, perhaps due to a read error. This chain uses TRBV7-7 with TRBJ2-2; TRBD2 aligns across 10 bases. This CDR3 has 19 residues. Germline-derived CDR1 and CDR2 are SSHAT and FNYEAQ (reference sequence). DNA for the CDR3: TGTGCTAGCAGCTTAGGGCTAGCGGGAGTGGGAGAGGACACCGGGGAGCTGTTTTTT. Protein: CASSLGLAGVGEDTGELFF.

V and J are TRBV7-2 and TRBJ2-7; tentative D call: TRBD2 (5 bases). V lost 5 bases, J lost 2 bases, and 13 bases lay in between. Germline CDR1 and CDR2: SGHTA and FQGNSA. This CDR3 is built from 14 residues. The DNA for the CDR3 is TGTGCCAGCAGCCGTGGGAGCGGAACCTACGAGCAGTACTTC. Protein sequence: CASSRGSGTYEQYF.

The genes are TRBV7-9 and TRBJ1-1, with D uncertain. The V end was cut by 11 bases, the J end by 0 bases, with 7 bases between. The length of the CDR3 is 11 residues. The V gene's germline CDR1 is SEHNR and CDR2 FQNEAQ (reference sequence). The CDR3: CAWEVNTEAFF. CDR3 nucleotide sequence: TGTGCCTGGGAGGTGAACACTGAAGCTTTCTTT.

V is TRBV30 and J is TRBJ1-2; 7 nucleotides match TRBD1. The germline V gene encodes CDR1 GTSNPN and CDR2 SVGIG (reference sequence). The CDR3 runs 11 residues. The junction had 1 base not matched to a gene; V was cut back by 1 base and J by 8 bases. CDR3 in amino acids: CAWSAGGGYTF. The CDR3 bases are TGTGCCTGGAGTGCAGGGGGGGGCTACACCTTC.

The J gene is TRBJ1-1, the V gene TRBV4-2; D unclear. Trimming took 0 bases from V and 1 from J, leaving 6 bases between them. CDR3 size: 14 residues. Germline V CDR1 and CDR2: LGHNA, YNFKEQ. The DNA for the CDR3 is TGTGCCAGCAGCCAAGATACGTGGAACACTGAAGCTTTCTTT. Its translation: CASSQDTWNTEAFF.

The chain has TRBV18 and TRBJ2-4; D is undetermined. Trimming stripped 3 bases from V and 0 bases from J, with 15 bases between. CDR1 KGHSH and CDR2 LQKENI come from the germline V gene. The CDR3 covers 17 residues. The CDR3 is CASSPVPSLGAKNIQYF. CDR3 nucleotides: TGTGCCAGCTCACCCGTCCCCAGTTTAGGAGCCAAAAACATTCAGTACTTC.

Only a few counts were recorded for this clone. The CDR3 DNA is TGTGCCAGCAGCGCCCCGGCACTAGCGGGGGGGCTGGAGACCCAGTACTTC. Translating it yields CASSAPALAGGLETQYF. V gene TRBV9 combines with J gene TRBJ2-5, with 13 bases lining up with TRBD2. The junction had 10 bases not matched to a gene; V was cut back by 3 bases and J by 5 bases. There are 17 residues in the CDR3. Germline V CDR1 and CDR2: SGDLS, YYNGEE. Supplemented by reference TRBV9 and TRBJ2-5, the full variable domain reads DSGVTQTPKHLITATGQRVTLRCSPRSGDLSVYWYQQSLDQGLQFLIQYYNGEERAKGNILERFSAQQFPDLHSELNLSSLELGDSALYFCASSAPALAGGLETQYFGPGTRLLVL.

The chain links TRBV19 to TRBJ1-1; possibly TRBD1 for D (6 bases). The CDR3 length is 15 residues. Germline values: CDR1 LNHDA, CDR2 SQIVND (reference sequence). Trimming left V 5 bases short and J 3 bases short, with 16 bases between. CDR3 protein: CASSPPGVGDTEAFF. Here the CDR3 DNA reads TGTGCCAGTAGTCCTCCAGGGGTAGGGGACACTGAAGCTTTCTTT.

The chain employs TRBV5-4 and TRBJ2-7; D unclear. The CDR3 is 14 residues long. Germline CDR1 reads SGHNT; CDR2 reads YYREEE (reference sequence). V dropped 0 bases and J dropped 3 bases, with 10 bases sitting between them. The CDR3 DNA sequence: TGTGCCAGCAGCTTGGGTCTGGGCCACTACGAGCAGTACTTC. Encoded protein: CASSLGLGHYEQYF.

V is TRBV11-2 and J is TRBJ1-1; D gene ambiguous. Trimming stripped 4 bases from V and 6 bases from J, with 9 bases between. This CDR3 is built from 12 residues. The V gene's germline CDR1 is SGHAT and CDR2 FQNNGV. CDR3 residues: CASSYPVPEAFF. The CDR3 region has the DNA TGTGCCAGCAGCTACCCGGTGCCTGAAGCTTTCTTT.

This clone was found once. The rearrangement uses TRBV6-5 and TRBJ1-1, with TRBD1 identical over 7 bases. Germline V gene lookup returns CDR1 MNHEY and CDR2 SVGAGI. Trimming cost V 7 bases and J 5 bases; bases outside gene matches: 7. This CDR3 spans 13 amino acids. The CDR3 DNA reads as TGTGCCAGCAATAAGGACAGGCGGACTGAAGCTTTCTTT. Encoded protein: CASNKDRRTEAFF.

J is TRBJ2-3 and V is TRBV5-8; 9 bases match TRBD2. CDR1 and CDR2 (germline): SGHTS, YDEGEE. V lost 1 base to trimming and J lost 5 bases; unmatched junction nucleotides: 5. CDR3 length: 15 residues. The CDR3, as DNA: TGTGCCAGCAGCTTGACACTAGCGGGTTTAGATACGCAGTATTTT. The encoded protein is CASSLTLAGLDTQYF.

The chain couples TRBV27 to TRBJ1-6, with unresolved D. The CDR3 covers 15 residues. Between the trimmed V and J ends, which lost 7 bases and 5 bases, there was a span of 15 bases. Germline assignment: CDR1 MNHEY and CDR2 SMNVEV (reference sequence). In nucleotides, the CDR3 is TGTGCCAGCACTATCGAGGGTCCCAATAATTCACCCCTCCACTTT. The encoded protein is CASTIEGPNNSPLHF.

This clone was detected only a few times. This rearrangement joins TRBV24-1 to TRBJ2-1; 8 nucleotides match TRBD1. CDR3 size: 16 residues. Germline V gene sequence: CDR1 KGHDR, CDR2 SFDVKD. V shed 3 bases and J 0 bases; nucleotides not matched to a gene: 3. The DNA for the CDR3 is TGTGCCACCAGTGATGCGGGACAGGCCTCCTACAATGAGCAGTTCTTC. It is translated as CATSDAGQASYNEQFF.